This T cell receptor beta chain derives from a study of blood T cell repertoires in COVID-19. As for the study in general: COVID-19 samples from acute and convalescent phases originated in the United States, Italy and Spain.

TCRdb's copy holds only in-frame clones and misses some; the assay was immunoSEQ multiplex PCR. The data hold 200,000 to 300,000 clones, with more than 65% observed a single time. Trimming took off 5 bases at V and 3 bases at J, with 8 bases between the two ends. The CDR3 is 13 residues long. The germline V gene has CDR1 LNHDA and CDR2 SQIVND (reference sequence). This chain links TRBV19 with TRBJ1-5; D ambiguous. This sequence was found in a woman older than 75 with acute or convalescent COVID-19. Sequenced: peripheral blood. In nucleotides, the CDR3 is TGTGCCAGTAGTCCCCGGGACAATCAGCCCCAGCATTTT. Its translation is CASSPRDNQPQHF.